These T cell receptor beta chains were read from a single sample in a study of metastatic and nonmetastatic thyroid tumors. From the PCR reads, TCRdb re-called clones with MiXCR. The sample contains 20,000 to 25,000 clones, 9% to 15% of which appear only once. Specimen: blood. All receptors derive from a male donor with papillary thyroid cancer or a benign thyroid nodule (not recorded which). Some clones in this sample may be carry-over from other donors' samples. The CDR3 runs from the conserved cysteine through the conserved F or W. A D gene is named only where the DNA matches it firmly. Clone size appears in some rows only: once, few, many, or a class for an expanded clone.

j_call: TRBJ1-5; clone_size: -; v_call: TRBV6-4; d_call: -; cdr3_nt: TGTGCCAGCAGTGGCGCGCGGGGTAAGATAAGCAATCAGCCCCAGCATTTT; cdr3_aa: CASSGARGKISNQPQHF
j_call: TRBJ2-3; clone_size: few; v_call: TRBV6-1; d_call: TRBD2; cdr3_nt: TGTGCCAGCAGTGAATTGTCAGCGGGAGCGACAGATACGCAGTATTTT; cdr3_aa: CASSELSAGATDTQYF
j_call: TRBJ2-7; clone_size: -; v_call: TRBV11-2; d_call: TRBD2; cdr3_nt: TGTGCCAGCAGCCTCGAACTAGCGGGGGGAACCTACGAGCAGTACTTC; cdr3_aa: CASSLELAGGTYEQYF
j_call: TRBJ1-1; clone_size: -; v_call: TRBV6-1; d_call: -; cdr3_nt: TGTGCCAGCAGTGATGGACTGACTGAAGCTTTCTTT; cdr3_aa: CASSDGLTEAFF
j_call: TRBJ1-1; clone_size: -; v_call: TRBV12-3/TRBV12-4; d_call: TRBD1; cdr3_nt: TGTGCCAGCAGTTTAGGGGTACAGGGGAAAACTGAAGCTTTCTTT; cdr3_aa: CASSLGVQGKTEAFF
j_call: TRBJ2-7; clone_size: many; v_call: TRBV9; d_call: -; cdr3_nt: TGTGCCAGCAGCCCAGGCCCCGGGTCCTACGAGCAGTACTTC; cdr3_aa: CASSPGPGSYEQYF
j_call: TRBJ1-5; clone_size: many; v_call: TRBV29-1; d_call: -; cdr3_nt: TGCAGCGTTGAAGATCCGTGGGACCCCAATCAGCCCCAGCATTTT; cdr3_aa: CSVEDPWDPNQPQHF
j_call: TRBJ2-5; clone_size: many; v_call: TRBV7-6; d_call: TRBD2; cdr3_nt: TGTGCCAGCAGCTTAGGAAGTAGCGGGAGGGCGGAGACCCAGTACTTC; cdr3_aa: CASSLGSSGRAETQYF
j_call: TRBJ1-1; clone_size: many; v_call: TRBV14; d_call: TRBD1; cdr3_nt: TGTGCCAGCAGGCCGGGACAGGGGATTAACACTGAAGCTTTCTTT; cdr3_aa: CASRPGQGINTEAFF
j_call: TRBJ2-3; clone_size: few; v_call: TRBV6-1; d_call: -; cdr3_nt: TGTGCCAGCAGTCGGGGGGCGGGCACAGATACGCAGTATTTT; cdr3_aa: CASSRGAGTDTQYF
j_call: TRBJ2-7; clone_size: -; v_call: TRBV6-6; d_call: -; cdr3_nt: TGTGCCAGCAGTTACACTTCGCCTGGGGGGCTCGAGCAGTACTTC; cdr3_aa: CASSYTSPGGLEQYF